A selection of T cell receptor beta chains follows, all from one sample in a study of radiotherapy plus CTLA-4 blockade in lung cancer. The method was immunoSEQ multiplex PCR; TCRdb's version includes in-frame clones alone and lacks a portion of them. Counted here are roughly 30,000 clones, approximately 78% occurring once; the ten biggest clones make up approximately 7.5%. Here the sequenced sample was peripheral blood, taken from a patient treated with radiotherapy plus ipilimumab. The receptors come from a human donor with non-small cell lung cancer who had stable disease on radiotherapy plus ipilimumab. CDR3s include the opening cysteine and the closing phenylalanine or tryptophan. The order of the fields is D gene, clone size, V gene, J gene, CDR3 DNA, CDR3 protein. D genes are given only for firm matches. A clone size is listed for some rows: how often the clone was seen (once, few, many), or a class if it is expanded.

>TRBD1|-|TRBV27|TRBJ1-5
TGTGCCAGCAGTTCTCGGACAGGGGATCAGCCCCAGCATTTT
CASSSRTGDQPQHF
>-|-|TRBV10-2|TRBJ2-3
TGCGCCAGCAGTGATCGGGCAGGGGGCACAGATACGCAGTATTTT
CASSDRAGGTDTQYF
>-|-|TRBV13|TRBJ1-5
TGTGCCAGCAGCTTAGGCCGGGGGAATCAGCCCCAGCATTTT
CASSLGRGNQPQHF
>-|once|TRBV30|TRBJ1-2
TGTGCCTGGAGAGAACAGGCTTCTGGCTACACCTTC
CAWREQASGYTF
>-|-|TRBV7-9|TRBJ1-3
TGTGCCAGCCACTATACTGGAAACACCATATATTTT
CASHYTGNTIYF
>TRBD1|-|TRBV9|TRBJ1-2
TGTGCCAGCAGCTCACCCAAGACAGGGGGGGTTAGTGGCTACACCTTC
CASSSPKTGGVSGYTF
>-|-|TRBV7-2|TRBJ2-1
TGTGCCAGCAGCTTAATTGGTTACAATGAGCAGTTCTTC
CASSLIGYNEQFF
>-|-|TRBV10-2|TRBJ2-2
TGCGCCAGCAGGGACAGCGCGAACACCGGGGAGCTGTTTTTT
CASRDSANTGELFF
>TRBD2|-|TRBV10-3|TRBJ2-7
TGTGCCATCGGGGGGGCCTACGAGCAGTACTTC
CAIGGAYEQYF
>TRBD1|-|TRBV19|TRBJ2-7
TGTGCCAGTAGCATGCCTGGGGGAAGGACAGGCAAAGCCTCCTACGAGCAGTACTTC
CASSMPGGRTGKASYEQYF
>-|-|TRBV15|TRBJ1-5
TGTGCCACCAGCTCAGACAATCAGCCCCAGCATTTT
CATSSDNQPQHF
>-|-|TRBV5-6|TRBJ1-1
TGTGCCAGCAGCCCGCCCATGGGGGCTGGATCGAACACTGAAGCTTTCTTT
CASSPPMGAGSNTEAFF
>TRBD1|-|TRBV5-1|TRBJ1-1
TGCGCCAGCAGCTACCGACAGGGAGTAGGTAATAACACTGAAGCTTTCTTT
CASSYRQGVGNNTEAFF
>TRBD1|-|TRBV7-9|TRBJ2-7
TGTGCCAGCAGCTCCGGGACAGGGAACGAGCAGTACTTC
CASSSGTGNEQYF
>-|-|TRBV27|TRBJ1-1
TGTGCCAGCAGCCGGAACCGGGAAACTGAAGCTTTCTTT
CASSRNRETEAFF
>-|-|TRBV7-9|TRBJ1-2
TGTGCCAGCAGCCCTGGACAGATAATTAACTATGGCTACACCTTC
CASSPGQIINYGYTF
>-|-|TRBV28|TRBJ1-6
TGTGCCAGCACCCTCTTGGTGGGGCCTCGGGATTCACCCCTCCACTTT
CASTLLVGPRDSPLHF
>-|-|TRBV29-1|TRBJ1-1
TGCAGCGCAGACAGGTCCGTGAACACTGAAGCTTTCTTT
CSADRSVNTEAFF
>-|-|TRBV28|TRBJ1-2
TGTGCCAGCAGTATACCAGGGGCCGGCTTCTATGGCTACACCTTC
CASSIPGAGFYGYTF
>-|-|TRBV18|TRBJ1-1
TGTGCCAGCTCACCGAAGATCATGAACACTGAAGCTTTCTTT
CASSPKIMNTEAFF
>-|-|TRBV19|TRBJ1-2
TGTGCCAGTAGTTCCGGCCCGGTGAACTATGGCTACACCTTC
CASSSGPVNYGYTF
>-|-|TRBV6-5|TRBJ2-3
TGTGCCAGCAGCGACTGGGGGCAAGGAGATACGCAGTATTTT
CASSDWGQGDTQYF
>-|-|TRBV30|TRBJ2-1
TGTGCCTGGAGGGGGCGGGGTCCTAATGAGCAGTTCTTC
CAWRGRGPNEQFF
>TRBD1|-|TRBV28|TRBJ2-1
TGTGCCAGCAGAGGACAGGGTATATTTGATGAGCAGTTCTTC
CASRGQGIFDEQFF
>TRBD1|-|TRBV4-3|TRBJ1-4
TGCGCCAGCAGCCACTATAGGACAGGACTGTTTTTT
CASSHYRTGLFF
>-|-|TRBV6-1|TRBJ1-1
TGTGCCAGCAGTGTAAGGGGGGCTGACACTGAAGCTTTCTTT
CASSVRGADTEAFF